The T cell receptor (beta chain) under discussion was sequenced for a study of T cells in Graves' hyperthyroidism and ophthalmopathy. Amplified regions were TCR beta CDR3 sequences from RNA transcripts. HTBI primers were employed in a first-round RT-PCR of the TCR CDR3. TCRdb re-called the multiplex PCR reads with MiXCR, one entry per CDR3 protein. The sample holds 530,000 or so distinct CDR3 sequences, 15% to 20% seen once. The CDR3 is 16 amino acids. V was trimmed by 0 bases and J by 4 bases, leaving 14 bases between them. CDR1 and CDR2 (germline): SGHRS, YFSETQ. This clonotype was seen repeatedly, ten times or more.

The sequencing sample was made of blood. The chain is built from TRBV5-1 and TRBJ2-1, with D perhaps TRBD1 (6 bases). The source is a woman between 18 and 29 years old with Graves' ophthalmopathy. This CDR3 reads CASSLAPGQPYNEQFF. The CDR3 DNA reads TGCGCCAGCAGCTTGGCTCCGGGACAACCTTACAATGAGCAGTTCTTC.